The clone carrying this T cell receptor (beta chain) was picked up a small number of times. What it binds is unknown. The sample originates from a study of cytomegalovirus exposure and HLA in healthy donors. Study-level information: From 150 million to 200 million T cells, an earlier analysis saw approximately 110 million unique TCR beta sequences. Out of 350 to 400 genotyped donors, less than 90% belonged to the Caucasian-associated ancestry cluster.

Primers: 60 Vbeta forward and 13 Jbeta reverse. Clones were sequenced by immunoSEQ multiplex PCR, and TCRdb holds only the in-frame ones, with some missing. Of 75,000 to 90,000 clones listed, less than 85% were seen once; the top ten hold 4% to 5%. J was trimmed by 7 bases and V by 3 bases; bases with no gene match: 14. This CDR3 contains 17 residues. Germline CDR1 MGHRA, CDR2 YSYEKL. Study results and caveats: Several of the most significant clusters appeared, in a later analysis, to be linked to common viral pathogens.

This TCR was recovered from a man aged 60-69 years in good health and CMV-seronegative. Material: PBMCs. The chain couples TRBV4-1 to TRBJ1-2, with 10 nucleotides matching TRBD1. CDR3 DNA: TGCGCCAGCAGCCAGCGAGTCCCAGGACAGGGGGAGGGTGGCTACACCTTC. Translated, it gives CASSQRVPGQGEGGYTF.